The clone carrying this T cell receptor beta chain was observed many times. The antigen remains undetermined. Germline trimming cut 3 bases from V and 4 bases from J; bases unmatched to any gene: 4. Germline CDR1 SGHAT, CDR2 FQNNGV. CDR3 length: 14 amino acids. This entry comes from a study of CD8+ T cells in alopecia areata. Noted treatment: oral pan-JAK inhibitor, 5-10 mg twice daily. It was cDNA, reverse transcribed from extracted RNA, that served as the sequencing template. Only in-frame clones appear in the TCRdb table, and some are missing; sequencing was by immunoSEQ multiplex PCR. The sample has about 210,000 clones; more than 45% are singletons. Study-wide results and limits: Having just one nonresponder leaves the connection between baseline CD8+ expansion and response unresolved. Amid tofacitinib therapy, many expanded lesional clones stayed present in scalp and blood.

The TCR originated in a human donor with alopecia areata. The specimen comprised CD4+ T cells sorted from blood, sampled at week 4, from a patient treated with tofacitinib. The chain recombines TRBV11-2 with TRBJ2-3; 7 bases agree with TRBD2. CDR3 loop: CASSLTSGADTQYF. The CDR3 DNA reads TGTGCCAGCAGCTTGACGAGCGGGGCAGATACGCAGTATTTT. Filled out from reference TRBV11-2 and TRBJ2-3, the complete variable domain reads EAGVAQSPRYKIIEKRQSVAFWCNPISGHATLYWYQQILGQGPKLLIQFQNNGVVDDSQLPKDRFSAERLKGVDSTLKIQPAKLEDSAVYLCASSLTSGADTQYFGPGTRLTVL.